This T cell receptor beta chain was documented in a study of T cell responses to AZD1222 COVID-19 vaccine. General study findings and limits: Nearly half of the spike-specific TCRs reportedly recognize variant regions that carry no mutations. Repertoires were collected only later (after the peak T cell response had occurred).

The CDR3 consists of 13 residues. V lost 4 bases to trimming and J lost 5 bases, with 11 bases between them. Per the germline V gene, CDR1 is SNHLY and CDR2 is FYNNEI. Clones were read by immunoSEQ multiplex PCR, and TCRdb kept only the in-frame ones, dropping some. The sample holds 90,000 to 150,000 clones; 80% to 90% are singletons and the top ten take 6.5% to 9%. Comment on this clone: Its antigen remains unidentified.

The source of this sequence is an adult in good health. This material consisted of peripheral blood, taken on day 0 of AZD1222 vaccination. This chain links TRBV2 with TRBJ1-1; D call uncertain. CDR3 amino acids: CASSGGRLTEAFF. CDR3 nucleotide sequence: TGTGCCAGCAGTGGCGGCAGGTTGACTGAAGCTTTCTTT.